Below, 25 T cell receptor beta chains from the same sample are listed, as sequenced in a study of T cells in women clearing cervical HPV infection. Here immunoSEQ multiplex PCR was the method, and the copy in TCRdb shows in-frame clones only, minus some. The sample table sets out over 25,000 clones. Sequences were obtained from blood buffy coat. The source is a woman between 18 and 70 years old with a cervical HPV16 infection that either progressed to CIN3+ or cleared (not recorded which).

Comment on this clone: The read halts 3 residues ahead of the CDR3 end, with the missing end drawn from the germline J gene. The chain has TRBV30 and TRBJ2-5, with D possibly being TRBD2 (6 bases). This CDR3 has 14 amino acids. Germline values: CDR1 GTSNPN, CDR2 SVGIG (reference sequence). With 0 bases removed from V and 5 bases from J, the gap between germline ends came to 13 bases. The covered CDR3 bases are TGTGCCTGGAGTGTACTTAGCGGCGGTGAGACC. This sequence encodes CAWSVLSGGET. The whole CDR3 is CAWSVLSGGETQYF.

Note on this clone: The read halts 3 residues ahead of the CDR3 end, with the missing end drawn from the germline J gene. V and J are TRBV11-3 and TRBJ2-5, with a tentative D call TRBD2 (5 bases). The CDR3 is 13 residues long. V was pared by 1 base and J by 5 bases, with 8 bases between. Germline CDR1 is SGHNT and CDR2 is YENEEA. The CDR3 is CASSLGSVETQYF. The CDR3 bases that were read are TGTGCCAGCAGCTTAGGTAGCGTGGAGACC. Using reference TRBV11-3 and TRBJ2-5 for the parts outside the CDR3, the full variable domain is EAGVVQSPRYKIIEKKQPVAFWCNPISGHNTLYWYLQNLGQGPELLIRYENEEAVDDSQLPKDRFSAERLKGVDSTLKIQPAELGDSAVYLCASSLGSVETQYFGPGTRLLVL.

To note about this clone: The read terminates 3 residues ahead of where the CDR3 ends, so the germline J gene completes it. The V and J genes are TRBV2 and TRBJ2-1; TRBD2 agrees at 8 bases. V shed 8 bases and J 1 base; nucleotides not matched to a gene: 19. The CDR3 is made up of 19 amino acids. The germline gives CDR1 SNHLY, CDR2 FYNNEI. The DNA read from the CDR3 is TGTGCCAGCTCTCGGCCCCGGGAGGGTAGCGAGCGGTCCTACAATGAG. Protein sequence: CASSRPREGSERSYNE. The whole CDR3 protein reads CASSRPREGSERSYNEQFF.

CDR3 sequence: CAWGGGLAGDTQYF. Partial CDR3 DNA: TGTGCCTGGGGGGGTGGTCTAGCGGGAGATACG. The gene calls are TRBV30 and TRBJ2-3; 8 nucleotides match TRBD2. The CDR3 goes on 3 residues after the read ends, and that part is filled in from the germline J gene. The CDR3 consists of 14 residues. V gave up 5 bases and J gave up 5 bases; unmatched junction bases: 9. Germline CDR1 and CDR2: GTSNPN and SVGIG (reference sequence).

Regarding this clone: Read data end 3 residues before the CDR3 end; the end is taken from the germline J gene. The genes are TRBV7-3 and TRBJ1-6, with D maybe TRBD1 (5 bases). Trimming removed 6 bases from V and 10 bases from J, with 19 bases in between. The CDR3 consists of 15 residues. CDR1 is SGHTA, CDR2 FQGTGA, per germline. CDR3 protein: CASSLTGAPTSPLHF. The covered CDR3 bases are TGTGCCAGCAGTCTAACTGGGGCGCCGACCTCACCC.

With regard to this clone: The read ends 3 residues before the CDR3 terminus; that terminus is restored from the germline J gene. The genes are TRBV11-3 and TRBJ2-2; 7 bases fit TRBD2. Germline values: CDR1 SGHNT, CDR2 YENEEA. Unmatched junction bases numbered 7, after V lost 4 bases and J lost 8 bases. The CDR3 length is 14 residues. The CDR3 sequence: CASSSRLATGELFF. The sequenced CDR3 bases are TGTGCCAGCAGCTCCAGACTAGCAACTGGGGAG.

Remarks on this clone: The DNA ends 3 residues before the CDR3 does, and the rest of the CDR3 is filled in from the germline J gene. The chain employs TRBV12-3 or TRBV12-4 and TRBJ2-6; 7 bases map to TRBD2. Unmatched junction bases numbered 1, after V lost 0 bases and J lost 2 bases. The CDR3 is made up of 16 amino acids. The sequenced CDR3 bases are TGTGCCAGCAGTTTAGCGGGGGGGGCTGGGGCCAACGTC. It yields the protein CASSLAGGAGANV. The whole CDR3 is CASSLAGGAGANVLTF.

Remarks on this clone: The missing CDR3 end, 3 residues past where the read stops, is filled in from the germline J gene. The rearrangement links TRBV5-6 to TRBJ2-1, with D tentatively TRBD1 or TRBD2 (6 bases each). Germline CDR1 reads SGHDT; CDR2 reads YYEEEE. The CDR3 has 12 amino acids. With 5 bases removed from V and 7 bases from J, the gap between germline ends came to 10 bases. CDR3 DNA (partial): TGTGCCAGCAGTGGAGGGGGAAATGAG. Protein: CASSGGGNE. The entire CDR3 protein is CASSGGGNEQFF.

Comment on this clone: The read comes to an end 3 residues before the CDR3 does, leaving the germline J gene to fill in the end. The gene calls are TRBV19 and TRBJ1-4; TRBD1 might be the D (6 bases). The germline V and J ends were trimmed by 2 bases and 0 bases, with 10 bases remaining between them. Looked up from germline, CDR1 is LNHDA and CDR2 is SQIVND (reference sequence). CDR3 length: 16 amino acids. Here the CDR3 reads CASSIFRTATNEKLFF. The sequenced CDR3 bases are TGTGCCAGTAGTATATTCAGGACAGCAACTAATGAAAAA.

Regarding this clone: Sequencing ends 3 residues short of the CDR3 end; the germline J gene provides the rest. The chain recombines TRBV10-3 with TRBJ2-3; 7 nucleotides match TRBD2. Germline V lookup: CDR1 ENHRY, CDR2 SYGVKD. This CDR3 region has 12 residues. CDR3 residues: CALGEGGETQYF. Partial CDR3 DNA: TGTGCCCTCGGGGAGGGTGGAGAGACG.

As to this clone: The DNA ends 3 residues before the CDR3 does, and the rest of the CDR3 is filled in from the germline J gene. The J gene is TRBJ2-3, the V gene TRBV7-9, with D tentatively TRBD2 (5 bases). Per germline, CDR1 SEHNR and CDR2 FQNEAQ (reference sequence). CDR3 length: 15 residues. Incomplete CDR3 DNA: TGTGCCAGCAGCCCGGGGAGCAACTCACAAGAGACG. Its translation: CASSPGSNSQET. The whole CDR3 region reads CASSPGSNSQETQYF.

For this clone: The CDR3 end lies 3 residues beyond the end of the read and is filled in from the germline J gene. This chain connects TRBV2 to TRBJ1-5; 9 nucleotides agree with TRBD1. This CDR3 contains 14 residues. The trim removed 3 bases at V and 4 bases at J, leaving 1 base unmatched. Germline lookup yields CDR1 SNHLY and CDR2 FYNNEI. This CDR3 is CASSEGTGNQPQHF. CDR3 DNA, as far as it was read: TGTGCCAGCAGTGAGGGGACAGGGAATCAGCCC.

The sequenced CDR3 bases are TGTGCCAGCAGCTTTGACTTAAATGAG. Its translation is CASSFDLNE. The CDR3 as a whole reads CASSFDLNEQFF. V gene TRBV7-9 combines with J gene TRBJ2-1, with no clear D. The sequence runs out 3 residues before the end of the CDR3; the remainder is reconstructed from the germline J gene. V shed 3 bases and J shed 7 bases, with 7 bases lying between them. The CDR3 is 12 residues long. Germline CDR1 and CDR2: SEHNR and FQNEAQ (reference sequence).

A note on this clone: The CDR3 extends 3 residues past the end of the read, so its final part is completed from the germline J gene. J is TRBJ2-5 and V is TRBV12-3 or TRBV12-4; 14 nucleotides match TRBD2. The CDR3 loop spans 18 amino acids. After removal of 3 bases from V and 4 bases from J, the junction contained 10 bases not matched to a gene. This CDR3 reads CASSFKGLAGVSSETQYF. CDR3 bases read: TGTGCCAGCAGTTTTAAGGGACTAGCGGGAGTAAGTTCAGAGACC.

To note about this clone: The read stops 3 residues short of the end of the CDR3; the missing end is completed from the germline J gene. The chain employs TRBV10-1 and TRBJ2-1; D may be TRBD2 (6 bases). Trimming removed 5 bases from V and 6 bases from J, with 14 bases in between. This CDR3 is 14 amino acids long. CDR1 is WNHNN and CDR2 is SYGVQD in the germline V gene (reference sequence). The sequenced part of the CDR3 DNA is TGCGCCAGCAGTCCCGCTCTAGCGCCCAATGAG. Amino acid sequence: CASSPALAPNE. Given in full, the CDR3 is CASSPALAPNEQFF.

The CDR3 is CASSLSGQGAGYGYTF. The sequenced CDR3 bases are TGTGCCAGCAGCTTAAGTGGACAGGGGGCGGGCTATGGC. The J gene is TRBJ1-2, the V gene TRBV7-3; the match to TRBD1 covers 11 bases. The read stops 3 residues short of the end of the CDR3; the missing end is completed from the germline J gene. The CDR3 length is 16 residues. The germline CDR1 and CDR2 sequences are SGHTA and FQGTGA. The junction had 5 bases not matched to a gene; V was cut back by 1 base and J by 4 bases. The variable domain in full, with the rest retrieved from reference TRBV7-3 and TRBJ1-2, is GAGVSQTPSNKVTEKGKYVELRCDPISGHTALYWYRQSLGQGPEFLIYFQGTGAADDSGLPNDRFFAVRPEGSVSTLKIQRTERGDSAVYLCASSLSGQGAGYGYTFGSGTRLTVV.

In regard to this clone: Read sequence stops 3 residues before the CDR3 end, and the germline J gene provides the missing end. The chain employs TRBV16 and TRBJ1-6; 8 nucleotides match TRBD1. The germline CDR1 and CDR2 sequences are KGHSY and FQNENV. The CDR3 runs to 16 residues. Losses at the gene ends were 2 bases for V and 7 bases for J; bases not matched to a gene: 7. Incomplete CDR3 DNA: TGTGCCAGCAGCCAAAACACGGGACAGGACAATTCACCC. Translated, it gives CASSQNTGQDNSP. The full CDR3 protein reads CASSQNTGQDNSPLHF.

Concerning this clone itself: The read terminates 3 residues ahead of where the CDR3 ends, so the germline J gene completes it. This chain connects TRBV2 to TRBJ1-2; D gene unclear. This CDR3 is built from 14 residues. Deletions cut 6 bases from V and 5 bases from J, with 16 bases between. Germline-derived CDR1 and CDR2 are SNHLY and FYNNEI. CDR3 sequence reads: CASRFQAPLYGYTF. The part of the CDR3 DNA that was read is TGTGCCAGCAGGTTCCAGGCCCCCCTGTATGGC.

The sequenced CDR3 bases are TGTGCCAGCAGCTTTAATCGAGGAGGGGAGACC. Its translation is CASSFNRGGET. Given in full, the CDR3 is CASSFNRGGETQYF. This sequence joins TRBV11-2 and TRBJ2-5; D perhaps matches TRBD2 (6 bases). The sequenced fragment ends 3 residues before the CDR3 boundary, so the rest is inferred from the germline J gene. Trimming took 3 bases from V and 5 from J, leaving 13 bases between them. The CDR3 contains 14 residues. Germline V lookup: CDR1 SGHAT, CDR2 FQNNGV.

Here the CDR3 reads CASNRTGGSYDYTF. Partial CDR3 DNA: TGTGCCAGCAATAGGACAGGGGGCTCCTACGAC. The chain recombines TRBV5-7 with TRBJ1-2; 11 bases agree with TRBD1. The CDR3 is cut off 3 residues early in the read; its end comes from the germline J gene. TRBV5-7 is recorded as an ORF, its role being uncertain. This CDR3 is built from 14 residues.

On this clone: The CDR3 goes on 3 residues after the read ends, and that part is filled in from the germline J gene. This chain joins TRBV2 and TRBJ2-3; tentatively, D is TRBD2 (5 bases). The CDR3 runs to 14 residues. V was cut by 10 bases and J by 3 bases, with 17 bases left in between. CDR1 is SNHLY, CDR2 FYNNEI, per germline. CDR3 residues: CATLLVSATDTQYF. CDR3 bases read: TGTGCCACCCTACTAGTGTCCGCTACAGATACG. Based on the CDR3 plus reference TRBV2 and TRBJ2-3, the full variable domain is EPEVTQTPSHQVTQMGQEVILRCVPISNHLYFYWYRQILGQKVEFLVSFYNNEISEKSEIFDDQFSVERPDGSNFTLKIRSTKLEDSAMYFCATLLVSATDTQYFGPGTRLTVL.

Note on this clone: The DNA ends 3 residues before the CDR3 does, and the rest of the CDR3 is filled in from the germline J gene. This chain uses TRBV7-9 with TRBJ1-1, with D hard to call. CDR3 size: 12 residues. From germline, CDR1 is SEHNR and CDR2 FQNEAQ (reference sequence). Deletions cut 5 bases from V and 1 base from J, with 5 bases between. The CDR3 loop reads CASSVQNTEAFF. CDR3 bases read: TGTGCCAGCAGCGTCCAGAACACTGAA.

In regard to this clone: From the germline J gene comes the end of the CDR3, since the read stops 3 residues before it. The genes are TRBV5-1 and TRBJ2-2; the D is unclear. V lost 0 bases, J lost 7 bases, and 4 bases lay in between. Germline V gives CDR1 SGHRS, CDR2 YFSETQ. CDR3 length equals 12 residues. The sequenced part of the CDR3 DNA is TGCGCCAGCAGCTTGGTCGGCGGGGAG. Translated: CASSLVGGE. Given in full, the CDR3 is CASSLVGGELFF.

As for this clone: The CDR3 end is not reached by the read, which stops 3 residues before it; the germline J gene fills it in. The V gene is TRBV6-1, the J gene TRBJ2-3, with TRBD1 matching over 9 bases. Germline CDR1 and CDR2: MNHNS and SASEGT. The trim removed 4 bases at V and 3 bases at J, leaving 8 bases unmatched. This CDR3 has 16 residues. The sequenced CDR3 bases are TGTGCCAGCAGTGGACAAGGACAGGGGAAGACAGATACG. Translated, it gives CASSGQGQGKTDT. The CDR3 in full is CASSGQGQGKTDTQYF.

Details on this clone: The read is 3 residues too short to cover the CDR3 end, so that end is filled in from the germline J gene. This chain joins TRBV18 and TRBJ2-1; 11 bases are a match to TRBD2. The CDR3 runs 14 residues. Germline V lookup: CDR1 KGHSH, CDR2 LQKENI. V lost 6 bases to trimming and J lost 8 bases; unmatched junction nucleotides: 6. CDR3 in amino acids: CASSALAGDDEQFF. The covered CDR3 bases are TGTGCCAGCTCTGCACTAGCGGGGGACGATGAG.